The T cell receptor (beta chain) described here comes from a study of T cells expressing NK-cell markers (dated by TCRdb to about 2020). Background for the entire study: Three sorted T-cell subsets (CD3+CD56+NKG2C+, CD3+CD56+NKG2C- and CD3+CD56-NKG2C+) from several donors had their TCR beta-chain repertoires profiled. Seven of the eight sequenced donors were HCMV-seropositive and one was HCMV-seronegative. Randomly selected healthy volunteers, three men and five women, were used as the eight sequenced donors. Libraries were sequenced as 2 x 150 bp reads on Illumina HiSeq 2000/2500, MiSeq or NextSeq. Results and caveats for the whole study, not just this receptor: Those dominant clonotypes were again the most abundant among CD3+CD56-NKG2C+ cells in a few donors, at roughly 25-65%. Whether the expanded NKG2C-expressing T cell clones were specific for HCMV antigens was left unclear. In a handful of donors, the dominant CD3+CD56+NKG2C+ clonotypes ranked among the top 10 CD8+ clonotypes, making up roughly 1.0-7.5% of CD8+ T cells.

HCMV-specific IgG was detected in serum with a commercial ELISA kit to determine HCMV serostatus. Ficoll density gradient centrifugation was used to isolate peripheral blood mononuclear cells from blood. In the case of this clonotype: The antigen this receptor binds is unknown.

The data were produced on an Illumina HiSeq 2000. TCR beta cDNA libraries were made by 5'RACE template switching that added a universal primer site and unique molecular identifiers. cDNA synthesis was primed from the TCR beta constant segment and was followed by two successive PCR amplification steps. From the authors' description of their analysis: MIGEC was used to demultiplex reads and group the reads by UMI, and MiTCR was used to assemble and quantify clonotypes. To remove erroneous sequences, TCR cDNA sequences were retained only when supported by two or more reads. The tcR package was used for downstream repertoire analysis, and clonotypes were matched between fractions using CDR3 nucleotide sequence together with V segment. VDJmatch was used to annotate antigen specificity against VDJdb, with one amino acid substitution in CDR3 allowed. The reads were reprocessed in TCRdb, with one entry per CDR3 protein sequence and no accompanying DNA. The V and J calls shown here were made by TCRdb, not taken from the authors' results. This sample's table lists about 550,000 distinct CDR3 sequences. Approximately 3.6% of the sample lies in the top ten.

The sequenced sample was blood T cells: a sorted CD56 or NKG2C T cell subset, CD4+ or CD8+ T cells, or bulk PBMC T cells (not recorded which). The clonotype originates from a young man in good health. Donor details come from another sample of the same person, matched by shared clones.

The CDR3 amino acid sequence is: CASSPIFRASGSLSHEQYF. The chain was built from TRBV28 and TRBJ2-7; TCRdb proposes TRBD1, but this gene call is untestable without DNA. The CDR3 has 19 amino acids, counting the end cysteine and phenylalanine. DNA is not recorded here. The germline V gene gives CDR1 as MDHEN and CDR2 as SYDVKM.